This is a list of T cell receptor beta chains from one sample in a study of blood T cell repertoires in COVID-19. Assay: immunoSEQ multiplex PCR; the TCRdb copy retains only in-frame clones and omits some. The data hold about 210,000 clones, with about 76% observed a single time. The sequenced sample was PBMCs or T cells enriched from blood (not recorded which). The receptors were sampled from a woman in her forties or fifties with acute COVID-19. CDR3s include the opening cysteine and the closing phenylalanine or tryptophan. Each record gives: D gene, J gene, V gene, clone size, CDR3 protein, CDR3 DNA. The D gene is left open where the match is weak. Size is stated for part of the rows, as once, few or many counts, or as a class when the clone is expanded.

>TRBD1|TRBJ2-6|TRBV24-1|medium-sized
CATSDAPTDRGSGANVLTF
TGTGCCACCAGTGATGCCCCGACGGACAGGGGTTCCGGGGCCAACGTCCTGACTTTC
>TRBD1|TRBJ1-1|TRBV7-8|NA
CASSLLGQGATEAFF
TGTGCCAGCAGCTTACTTGGACAGGGAGCCACTGAAGCTTTCTTT
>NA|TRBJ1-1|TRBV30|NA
CAWSVRLNTEAFF
TGTGCCTGGAGTGTCAGGCTGAACACTGAAGCTTTCTTT
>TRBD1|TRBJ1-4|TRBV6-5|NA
CASTGGGTVNEKLFF
TGTGCCAGCACGGGCGGCGGGACAGTTAATGAAAAACTGTTTTTT
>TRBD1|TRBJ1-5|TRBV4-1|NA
CASSRNLGQSNSNQPQHF
TGCGCCAGCAGCCGTAACCTGGGACAGTCAAATAGCAATCAGCCCCAGCATTTT
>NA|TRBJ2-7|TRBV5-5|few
CASSLDLQGPGSYEQYF
TGTGCCAGCAGCTTGGACCTTCAGGGGCCTGGCTCCTACGAGCAGTACTTC
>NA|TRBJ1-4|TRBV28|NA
CASSTPGQGIWEKLFF
TGTGCCAGCAGTACCCCAGGGCAGGGGATTTGGGAAAAACTGTTTTTT
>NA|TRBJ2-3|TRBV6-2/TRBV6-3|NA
CASSSPTLSTDTQYF
TGTGCCAGCAGTTCCCCTACGTTAAGCACAGATACGCAGTATTTT
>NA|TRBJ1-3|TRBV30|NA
CAWSVQGYTGNTIYF
TGTGCCTGGAGTGTACAGGGATACACTGGAAACACCATATATTTT
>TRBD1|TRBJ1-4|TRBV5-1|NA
CASSVDRGDEKLFF
TGCGCCAGCAGCGTCGACAGGGGAGATGAAAAACTGTTTTTT
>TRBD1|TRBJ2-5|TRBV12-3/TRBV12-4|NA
CASRLQGGGTQYF
TGTGCCAGCAGGCTACAGGGGGGTGGGACCCAGTACTTC
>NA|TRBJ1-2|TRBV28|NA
CASSINYGYTF
TGTGCCAGCAGTATAAACTATGGCTACACCTTC
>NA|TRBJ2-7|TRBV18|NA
CASSPGQPLNEQYF
TGTGCCAGCTCACCCGGACAGCCACTTAACGAGCAGTACTTC
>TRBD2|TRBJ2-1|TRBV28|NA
CASSSTLHSGSKFSYNEQFF
TGTGCCAGCAGTTCAACACTTCATAGCGGGAGCAAATTCTCCTACAATGAGCAGTTCTTC
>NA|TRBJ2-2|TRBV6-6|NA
CASPLNTGELFF
TGTGCCAGCCCACTGAACACCGGGGAGCTGTTTTTT
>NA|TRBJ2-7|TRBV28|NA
CASSDNYEQYF
TGTGCCAGCAGCGACAACTACGAGCAGTACTTC